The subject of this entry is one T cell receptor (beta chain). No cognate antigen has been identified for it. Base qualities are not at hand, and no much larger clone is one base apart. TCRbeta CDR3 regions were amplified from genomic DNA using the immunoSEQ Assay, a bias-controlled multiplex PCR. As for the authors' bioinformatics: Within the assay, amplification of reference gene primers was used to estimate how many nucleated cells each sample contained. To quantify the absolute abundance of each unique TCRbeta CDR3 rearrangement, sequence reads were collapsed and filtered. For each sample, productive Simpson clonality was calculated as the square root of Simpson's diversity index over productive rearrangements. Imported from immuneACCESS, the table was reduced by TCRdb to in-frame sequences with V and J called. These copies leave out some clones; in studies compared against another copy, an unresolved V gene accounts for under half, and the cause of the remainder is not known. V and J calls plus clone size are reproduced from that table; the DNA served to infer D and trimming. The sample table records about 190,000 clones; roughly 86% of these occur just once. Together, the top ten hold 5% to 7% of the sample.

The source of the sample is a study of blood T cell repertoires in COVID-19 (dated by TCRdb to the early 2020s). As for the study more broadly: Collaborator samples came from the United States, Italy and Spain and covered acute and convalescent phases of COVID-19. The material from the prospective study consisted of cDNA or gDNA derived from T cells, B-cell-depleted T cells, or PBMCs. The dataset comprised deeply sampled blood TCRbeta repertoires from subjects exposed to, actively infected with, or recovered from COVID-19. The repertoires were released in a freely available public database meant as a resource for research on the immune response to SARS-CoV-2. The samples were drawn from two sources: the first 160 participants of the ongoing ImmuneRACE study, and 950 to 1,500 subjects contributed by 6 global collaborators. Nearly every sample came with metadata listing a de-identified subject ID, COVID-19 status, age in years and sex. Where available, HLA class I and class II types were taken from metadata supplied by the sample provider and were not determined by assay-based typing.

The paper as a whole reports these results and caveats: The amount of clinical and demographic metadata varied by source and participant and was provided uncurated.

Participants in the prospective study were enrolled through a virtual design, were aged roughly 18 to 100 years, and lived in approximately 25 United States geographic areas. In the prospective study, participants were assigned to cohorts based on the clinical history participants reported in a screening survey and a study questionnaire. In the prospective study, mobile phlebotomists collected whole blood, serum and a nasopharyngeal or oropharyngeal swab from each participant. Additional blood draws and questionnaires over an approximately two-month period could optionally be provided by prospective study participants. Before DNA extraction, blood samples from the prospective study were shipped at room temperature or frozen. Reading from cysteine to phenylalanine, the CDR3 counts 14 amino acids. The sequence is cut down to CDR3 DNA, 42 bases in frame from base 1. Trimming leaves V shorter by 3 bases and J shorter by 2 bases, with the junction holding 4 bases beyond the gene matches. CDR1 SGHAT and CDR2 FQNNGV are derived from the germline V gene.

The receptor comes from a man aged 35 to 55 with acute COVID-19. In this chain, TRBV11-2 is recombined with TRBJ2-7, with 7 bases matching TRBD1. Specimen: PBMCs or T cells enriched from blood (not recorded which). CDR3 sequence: CASSFSGGTYEQYF. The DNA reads TGTGCCAGCAGCTTTTCAGGGGGTACCTACGAGCAGTACTTC.